The table lists the clone carrying this T cell receptor beta chain with a count of one. Antigen: not known. cDNA reverse transcribed from extracted RNA served as the sequencing template. TCRdb's table, derived via immunoSEQ multiplex PCR, lists solely in-frame clones and lacks some. Among 100,000 to 130,000 clones listed, approximately 59% were seen once. The sample belongs to a study of CD8+ T cells in alopecia areata. Germline CDR1 is SGHRS and CDR2 is YFSETQ. The CDR3 covers 14 residues. Trimming removed 4 bases from V and 8 bases from J; junction bases left unmatched: 9. Overall study findings and caveats: Scalp sequencing also captures normal skin's resident alphabeta T cells.

PBMCs provided sorted CD4+ and CD8+ T cells. This chain uses TRBV5-1 with TRBJ1-2, with 9 bases fitting TRBD1. This TCR derives from a human donor in good health. The sequencing input was CD8+ T cells sorted from blood. The CDR3 here is CASSLRTGVRGYTF. The CDR3 DNA is TGCGCCAGCAGCCTAAGGACAGGGGTCCGGGGCTACACCTTC. Filled out from reference TRBV5-1 and TRBJ1-2, the complete variable domain reads KAGVTQTPRYLIKTRGQQVTLSCSPISGHRSVSWYQQTPGQGLQFLFEYFSETQRNKGNFPGRFSGRQFSNSRSEMNVSTLELGDSALYLCASSLRTGVRGYTFGSGTRLTVV.